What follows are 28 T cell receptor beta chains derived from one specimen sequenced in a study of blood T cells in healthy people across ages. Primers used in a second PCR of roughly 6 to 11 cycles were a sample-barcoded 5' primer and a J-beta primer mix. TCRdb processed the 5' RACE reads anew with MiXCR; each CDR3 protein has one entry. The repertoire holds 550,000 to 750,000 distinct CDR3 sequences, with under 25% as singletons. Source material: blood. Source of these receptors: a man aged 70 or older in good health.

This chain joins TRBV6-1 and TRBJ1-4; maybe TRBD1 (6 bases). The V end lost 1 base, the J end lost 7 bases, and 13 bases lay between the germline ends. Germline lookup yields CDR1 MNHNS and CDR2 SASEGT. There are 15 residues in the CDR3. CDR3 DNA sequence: TGTGCCAGCAGTGAAGTTGGGGGCGTGAGTGAAAAACTGTTTTTT. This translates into CASSEVGGVSEKLFF.

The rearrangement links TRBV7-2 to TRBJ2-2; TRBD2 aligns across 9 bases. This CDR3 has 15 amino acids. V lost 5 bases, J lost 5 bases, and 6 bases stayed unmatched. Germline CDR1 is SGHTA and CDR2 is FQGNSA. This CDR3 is CASSIRLAETGELFF. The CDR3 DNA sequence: TGTGCCAGCAGCATACGACTAGCGGAGACCGGGGAGCTGTTTTTT.

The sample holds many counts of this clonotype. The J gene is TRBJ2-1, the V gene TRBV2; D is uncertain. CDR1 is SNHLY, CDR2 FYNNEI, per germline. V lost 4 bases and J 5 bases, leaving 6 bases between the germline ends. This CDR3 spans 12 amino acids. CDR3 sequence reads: CASSASNNEQFF. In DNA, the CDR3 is TGTGCCAGCAGTGCTAGTAACAATGAGCAGTTCTTC.

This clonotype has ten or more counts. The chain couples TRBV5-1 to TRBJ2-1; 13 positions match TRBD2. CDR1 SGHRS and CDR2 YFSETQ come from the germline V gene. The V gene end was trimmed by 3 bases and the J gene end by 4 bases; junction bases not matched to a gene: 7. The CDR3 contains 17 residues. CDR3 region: CASSSLRGLAGYNEQFF. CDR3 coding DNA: TGCGCCAGCAGCTCTCTCAGGGGACTAGCGGGATACAATGAGCAGTTCTTC.

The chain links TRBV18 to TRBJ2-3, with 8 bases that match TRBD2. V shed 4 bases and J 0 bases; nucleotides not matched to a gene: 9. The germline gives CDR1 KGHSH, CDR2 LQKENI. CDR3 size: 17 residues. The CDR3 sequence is CASSLFSGTRSTDTQYF. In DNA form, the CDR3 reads TGTGCCAGCTCACTTTTCTCCGGGACTAGAAGCACAGATACGCAGTATTTT.

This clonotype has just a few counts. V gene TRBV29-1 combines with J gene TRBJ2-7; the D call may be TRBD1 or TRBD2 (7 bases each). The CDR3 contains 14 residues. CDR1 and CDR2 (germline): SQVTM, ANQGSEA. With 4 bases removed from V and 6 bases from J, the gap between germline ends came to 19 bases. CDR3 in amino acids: CSVVRSGTVPEQYF. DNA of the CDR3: TGCAGCGTTGTGCGCAGCGGGACAGTTCCCGAGCAGTACTTC.

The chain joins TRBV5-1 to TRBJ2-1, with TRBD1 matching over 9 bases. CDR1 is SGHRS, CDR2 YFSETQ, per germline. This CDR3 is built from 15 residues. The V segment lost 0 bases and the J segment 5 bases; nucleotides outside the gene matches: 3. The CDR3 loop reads CASSLAWTGDNEQFF. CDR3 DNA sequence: TGCGCCAGCAGCTTGGCTTGGACAGGGGACAATGAGCAGTTCTTC.

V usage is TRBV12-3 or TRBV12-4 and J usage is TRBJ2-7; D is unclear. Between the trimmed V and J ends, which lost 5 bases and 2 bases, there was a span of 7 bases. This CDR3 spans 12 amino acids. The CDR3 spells CASSHRTYEQYF. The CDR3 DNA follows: TGTGCCAGCAGTCACCGAACCTACGAGCAGTACTTC.

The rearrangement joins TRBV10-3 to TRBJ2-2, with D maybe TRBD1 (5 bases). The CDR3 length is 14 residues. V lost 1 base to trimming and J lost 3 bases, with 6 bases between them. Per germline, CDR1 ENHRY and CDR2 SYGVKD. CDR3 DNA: TGTGCCATCAGTGAGTTAGGGGACACCGGGGAGCTGTTTTTT. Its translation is CAISELGDTGELFF.

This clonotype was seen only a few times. CDR3 nucleotide sequence: TGTGCCAGCAGTTACAATGGACAGGGGGTCGGCGGCTACACCTTC. Its protein product is CASSYNGQGVGGYTF. The chain carries TRBV6-5 and TRBJ1-2; TRBD1 matches at 10 bases. Germline V gene sequence: CDR1 MNHEY, CDR2 SVGAGI. The CDR3 spans 15 residues. With V trimmed by 2 bases and J by 8 bases, 8 bases remained unmatched.

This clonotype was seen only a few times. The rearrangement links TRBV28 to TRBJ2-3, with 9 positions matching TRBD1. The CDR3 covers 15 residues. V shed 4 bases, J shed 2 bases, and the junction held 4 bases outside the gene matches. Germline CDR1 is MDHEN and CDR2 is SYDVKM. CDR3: CASSSTGGPTDTQYF. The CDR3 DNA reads TGTGCCAGCAGTTCGACAGGGGGACCCACAGATACGCAGTATTTT.

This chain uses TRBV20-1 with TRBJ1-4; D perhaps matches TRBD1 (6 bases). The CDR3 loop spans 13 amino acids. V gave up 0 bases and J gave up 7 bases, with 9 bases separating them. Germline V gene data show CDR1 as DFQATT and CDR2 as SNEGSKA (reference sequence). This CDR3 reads CSARERDIEKLFF. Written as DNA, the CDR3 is TGCAGTGCTAGAGAACGGGACATTGAAAAACTGTTTTTT.

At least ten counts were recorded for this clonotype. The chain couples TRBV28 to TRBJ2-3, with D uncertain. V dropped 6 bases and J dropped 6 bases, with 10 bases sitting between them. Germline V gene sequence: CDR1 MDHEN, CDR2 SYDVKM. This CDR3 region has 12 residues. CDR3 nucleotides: TGTGCCAGCAGCCCCGTTGTCGATACGCAGTATTTT. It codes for CASSPVVDTQYF.

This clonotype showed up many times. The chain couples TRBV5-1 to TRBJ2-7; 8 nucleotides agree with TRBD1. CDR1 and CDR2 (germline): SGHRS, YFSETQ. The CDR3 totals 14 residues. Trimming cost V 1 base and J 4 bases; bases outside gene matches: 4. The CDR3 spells CASSLQGQGYEQYF. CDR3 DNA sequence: TGCGCCAGCAGCTTGCAAGGACAGGGTTACGAGCAGTACTTC.

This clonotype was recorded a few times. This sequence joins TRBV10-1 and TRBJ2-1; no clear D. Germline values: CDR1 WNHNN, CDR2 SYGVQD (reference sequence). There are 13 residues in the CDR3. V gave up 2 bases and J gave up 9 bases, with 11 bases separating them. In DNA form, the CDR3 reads TGCGCCAGCAGTGAGAGGCTAAGCGCTGAGCAGTTCTTC. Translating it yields CASSERLSAEQFF.

The DNA of the CDR3 is TGTGCCAGCAGCGTAGGGGGTGACAGATTCGGAAACACCATATATTTT. Its protein product is CASSVGGDRFGNTIYF. The rearrangement links TRBV9 to TRBJ1-3, with D perhaps matching TRBD1 (5 bases). V lost 0 bases and J lost 4, with 14 bases in between. Germline V gene lookup returns CDR1 SGDLS and CDR2 YYNGEE. This CDR3 has 16 residues.

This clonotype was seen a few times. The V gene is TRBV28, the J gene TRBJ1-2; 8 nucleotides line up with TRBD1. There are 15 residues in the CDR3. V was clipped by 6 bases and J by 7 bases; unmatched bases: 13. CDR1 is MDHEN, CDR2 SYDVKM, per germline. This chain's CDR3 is CASRTGTGLFGGYTF. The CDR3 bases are TGTGCCAGCAGAACCGGGACAGGCCTTTTCGGTGGCTACACCTTC.

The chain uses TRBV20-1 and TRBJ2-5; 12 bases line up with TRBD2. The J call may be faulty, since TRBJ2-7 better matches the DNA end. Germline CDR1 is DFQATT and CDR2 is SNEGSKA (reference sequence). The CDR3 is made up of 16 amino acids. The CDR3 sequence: CSARGGLAGNSYEQYF. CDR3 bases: TGCAGTGCTAGAGGTGGACTAGCGGGAAACTCCTACGAGCAGTACTTC.

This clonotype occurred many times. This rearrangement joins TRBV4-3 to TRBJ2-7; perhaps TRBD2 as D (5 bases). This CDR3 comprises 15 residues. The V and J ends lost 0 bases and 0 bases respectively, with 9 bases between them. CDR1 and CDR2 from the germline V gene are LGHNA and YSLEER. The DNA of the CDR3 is TGCGCCAGCAGCCAAGAGTACACTAGCTCCTACGAGCAGTACTTC. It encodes CASSQEYTSSYEQYF.

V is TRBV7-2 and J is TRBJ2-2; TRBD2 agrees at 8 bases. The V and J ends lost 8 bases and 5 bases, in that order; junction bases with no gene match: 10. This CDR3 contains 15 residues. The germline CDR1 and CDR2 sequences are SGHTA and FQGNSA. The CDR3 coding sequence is TGTGCCAGCTCTATGAGCGGGAGTATGACCGGGGAGCTGTTTTTT. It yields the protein CASSMSGSMTGELFF.

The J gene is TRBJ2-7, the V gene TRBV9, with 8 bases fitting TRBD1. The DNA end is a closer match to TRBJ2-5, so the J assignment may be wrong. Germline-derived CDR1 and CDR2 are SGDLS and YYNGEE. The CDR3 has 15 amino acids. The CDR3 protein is CASSTSGTGRETQYF. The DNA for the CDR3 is TGTGCCAGCAGCACCTCCGGGACAGGTCGGGAGACCCAGTACTTC.

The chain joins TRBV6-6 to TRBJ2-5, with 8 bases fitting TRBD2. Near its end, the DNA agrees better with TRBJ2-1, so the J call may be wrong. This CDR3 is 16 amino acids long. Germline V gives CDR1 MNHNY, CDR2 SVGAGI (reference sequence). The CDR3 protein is CASSYNPAGGYNEQFF. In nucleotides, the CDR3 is TGTGCCAGCAGTTACAACCCTGCGGGGGGATACAATGAGCAGTTCTTC.

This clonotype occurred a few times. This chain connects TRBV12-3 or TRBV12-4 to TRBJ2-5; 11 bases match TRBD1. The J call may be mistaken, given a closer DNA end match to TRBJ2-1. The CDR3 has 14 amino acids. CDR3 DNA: TGTGCCAGCAGCCTGGGACAGGGGGTGAATGAGCAGTTCTTC. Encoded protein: CASSLGQGVNEQFF.

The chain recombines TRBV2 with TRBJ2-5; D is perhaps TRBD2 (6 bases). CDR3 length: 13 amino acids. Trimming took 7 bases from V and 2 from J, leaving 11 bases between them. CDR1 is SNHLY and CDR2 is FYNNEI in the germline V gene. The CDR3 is CASNWGVQETQYF. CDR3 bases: TGTGCCAGCAATTGGGGGGTTCAAGAGACCCAGTACTTC.

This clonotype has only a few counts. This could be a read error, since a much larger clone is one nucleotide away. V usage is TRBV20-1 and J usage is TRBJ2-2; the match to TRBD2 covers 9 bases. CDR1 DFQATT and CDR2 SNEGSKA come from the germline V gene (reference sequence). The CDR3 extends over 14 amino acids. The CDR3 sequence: CSASRSSGNGELLF. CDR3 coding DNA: TGCAGTGCTAGTCGGTCTAGCGGGAATGGGGAGCTGCTTTTT.

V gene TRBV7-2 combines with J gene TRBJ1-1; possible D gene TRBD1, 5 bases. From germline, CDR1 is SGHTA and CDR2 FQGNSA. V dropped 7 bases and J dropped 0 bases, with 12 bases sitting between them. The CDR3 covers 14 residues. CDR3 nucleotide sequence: TGTGCCAGCAACATCCGACAGTTGAACACTGAAGCTTTCTTT. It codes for CASNIRQLNTEAFF.

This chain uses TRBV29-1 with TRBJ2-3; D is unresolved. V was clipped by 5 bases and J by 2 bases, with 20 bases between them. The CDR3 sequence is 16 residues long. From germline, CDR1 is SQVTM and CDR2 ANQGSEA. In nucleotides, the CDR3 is TGCAGCGTTAGTCTTAGTCCTAGGGAACCCACAGATACGCAGTATTTT. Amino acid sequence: CSVSLSPREPTDTQYF.

The CDR3 DNA reads TGCGCCAGCAGCCAAGATGATGGGGTTGGGACCGGGGAGCTGTTTTTT. This codes for CASSQDDGVGTGELFF. The chain uses TRBV4-3 and TRBJ2-2; D gene uncertain. The germline V and J ends were trimmed by 0 bases and 5 bases, with 13 bases remaining between them. The CDR3 is 16 residues long. CDR1 is LGHNA, CDR2 YSLEER, per germline.